In its sample, the clone carrying this T cell receptor beta chain was seen a few times. The record originates from a study of blood T cell repertoires in COVID-19. About the research overall: Whether acute or convalescent, the COVID-19 samples came from the United States, Italy and Spain. T cells, B-cell-depleted T cells, or PBMCs provided the cDNA or gDNA that served as material.

The germline CDR1 and CDR2 sequences are LNHNV and YYDKDF (reference sequence). The CDR3 is made up of 13 amino acids. The V end was cut by 5 bases, the J end by 7 bases, with 12 bases between. Produced via immunoSEQ multiplex PCR; TCRdb's table is partial and in-frame only. In the table there are 200,000 or so clones, under 90% of which are singletons. The receptor was derived from a man aged 50-60 years with acute or convalescent COVID-19. Sequenced material: peripheral blood. The rearrangement uses TRBV15 and TRBJ1-5; D unresolved. CDR3 sequence (DNA): TGTGCCACCAGCCCGAGGGCGGGACAGCCCCAGCATTTT. Its protein product is CATSPRAGQPQHF.